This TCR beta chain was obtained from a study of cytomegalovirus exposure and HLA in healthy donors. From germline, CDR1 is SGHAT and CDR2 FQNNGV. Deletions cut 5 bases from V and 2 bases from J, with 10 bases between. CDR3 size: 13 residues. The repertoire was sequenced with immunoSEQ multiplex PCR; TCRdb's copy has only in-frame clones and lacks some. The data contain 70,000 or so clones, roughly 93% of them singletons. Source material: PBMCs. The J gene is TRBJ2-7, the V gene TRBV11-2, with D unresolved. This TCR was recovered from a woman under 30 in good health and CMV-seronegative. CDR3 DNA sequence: TGTGCCAGCAGCAAAACCCCTACCTACGAGCAGTACTTC. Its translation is CASSKTPTYEQYF.